These 16 T cell receptor beta chains were sequenced from one sample in a study of T cells in localized non-small cell lung cancer. The assay was immunoSEQ multiplex PCR, and TCRdb's table has in-frame clones only and misses some. The sample includes 9,500 to 11,000 clones, more than 85% of them seen just once. This material consisted of peripheral blood, taken before any cancer treatment. These TCRs come from a male donor older than 55 with stage III lung adenocarcinoma.

This sequence joins TRBV18 and TRBJ2-1; D unresolved. V lost 2 bases to trimming and J lost 9 bases, with 11 bases between them. CDR1 and CDR2 (germline): KGHSH, LQKENI. This CDR3 comprises 13 residues. CDR3 amino acids: CASSPRSIGEQFF. As DNA, the CDR3 is TGTGCCAGCTCACCAAGGAGTATAGGTGAGCAGTTCTTC.

The chain couples TRBV19 to TRBJ1-3; D uncertain. Germline V gene data show CDR1 as LNHDA and CDR2 as SQIVND (reference sequence). V was cut by 5 bases and J by 0 bases, with 8 bases left in between. There are 14 residues in the CDR3. DNA for the CDR3: TGTGCCAGTAGTCCGGGTTTCTCTGGAAACACCATATATTTT. Translated: CASSPGFSGNTIYF.

The chain uses TRBV28 and TRBJ2-7; D call uncertain. The CDR3 has 12 residues. V lost 6 bases and J 6 bases, leaving 12 bases between the germline ends. Germline CDR1 reads MDHEN; CDR2 reads SYDVKM. CDR3 sequence reads: CASRFRWGEQYF. In DNA, the CDR3 is TGTGCCAGCAGGTTCAGATGGGGCGAGCAGTACTTC.

The genes are TRBV6-1 and TRBJ1-1, with TRBD1 identical over 7 bases. The length of the CDR3 is 14 residues. The ends lost 4 bases at V and 5 bases at J; junction bases unmatched: 7. Germline CDR1 MNHNS, CDR2 SASEGT. The CDR3 DNA reads TGTGCCAGCAGTGGTACCGGGACAGCAACTGAAGCTTTCTTT. Translation: CASSGTGTATEAFF.

The table lists this clone with a count of one. The V gene is TRBV5-1, the J gene TRBJ2-3; tentatively, D is TRBD2 (6 bases). V lost 3 bases and J 2 bases, leaving 13 bases between the germline ends. Germline V gives CDR1 SGHRS, CDR2 YFSETQ. There are 15 residues in the CDR3. Here the CDR3 DNA reads TGCGCCAGCAGCTCCATACTAGCTTCCACAGATACGCAGTATTTT. Translation gives CASSSILASTDTQYF.

The rearrangement links TRBV7-9 to TRBJ2-6; D not resolved. V lost 3 bases to trimming and J lost 4 bases, with 7 bases between them. In germline, CDR1 is SEHNR, CDR2 FQNEAQ (reference sequence). This CDR3 is 14 amino acids long. The CDR3 DNA reads TGTGCCAGCAGCTTCGGAGCAGGGGCCAACGTCCTGACTTTC. Translation gives CASSFGAGANVLTF.

The V call is TRBV30, the J call TRBJ2-3; tentative D call: TRBD1 (6 bases). CDR3 size: 16 residues. Germline CDR1 GTSNPN, CDR2 SVGIG (reference sequence). The V end was cut by 0 bases, the J end by 1 base, with 14 bases between. The CDR3 sequence: CAWSVKQGWGTDTQYF. In DNA, the CDR3 is TGTGCCTGGAGTGTCAAACAGGGTTGGGGCACAGATACGCAGTATTTT.

This clone was found a few times. This chain uses TRBV5-1 with TRBJ2-3; 8 bases fit TRBD2. CDR1 and CDR2 (germline): SGHRS, YFSETQ. This CDR3 is 14 amino acids long. After removal of 4 bases from V and 8 bases from J, the junction contained 9 bases not matched to a gene. CDR3 sequence (DNA): TGCGCCAGCAGCCTAAGCGGGAGTGTAGGTACGCAGTATTTT. The encoded protein is CASSLSGSVGTQYF.

V and J are TRBV19 and TRBJ2-7, with D possibly matching TRBD1 (6 bases). CDR1 is LNHDA and CDR2 is SQIVND in the germline V gene (reference sequence). Trimming cost V 5 bases and J 3 bases, with 20 bases left between them. This CDR3 comprises 16 residues. The CDR3 DNA reads TGTGCCAGTAGTCCCCAAGGGGGTACACTTCTCTACGAGCAGTACTTC. Protein product: CASSPQGGTLLYEQYF. Full variable domain (outside the CDR3, taken from reference TRBV19 and TRBJ2-7): DGGITQSPKYLFRKEGQNVTLSCEQNLNHDAMYWYRQDPGQGLRLIYYSQIVNDFQKGDIAEGYSVSREKKESFPLTVTSAQKNPTAFYLCASSPQGGTLLYEQYFGPGTRLTVT.

This sequence joins TRBV23-1 and TRBJ1-2; D is possibly TRBD1 (5 bases). TRBV23-1 qualifies as an ORF whose function is uncertain. Trimming removed 10 bases from V and 4 bases from J, with 19 bases in between. This CDR3 has 14 residues. The CDR3 DNA reads TGCGCCACCAACAATGGGGGGGGGTGCTATGGCTACACCTTC. It yields the protein CATNNGGGCYGYTF.

The chain is built from TRBV4-2 and TRBJ1-1; 8 bases agree with TRBD1. Germline-derived CDR1 and CDR2 are LGHNA and YNFKEQ. J gave up 8 bases and V 0 bases, and 11 bases lay outside the gene matches. The CDR3 length is 16 residues. The CDR3 here is CASSQETGAGLPEAFF. DNA for the CDR3: TGTGCCAGCAGCCAAGAGACAGGGGCTGGCCTGCCGGAAGCTTTCTTT.

The chain combines TRBV28 with TRBJ2-7, with TRBD1 as a possible D gene (5 bases). This CDR3 comprises 14 residues. V lost 3 bases to trimming and J lost 6 bases, with 15 bases between them. Germline values: CDR1 MDHEN, CDR2 SYDVKM. In DNA, the CDR3 is TGTGCCAGCAGTTTTGTCGGCAGGGTGGGCGAGCAGTACTTC. Translation gives CASSFVGRVGEQYF.

The V gene is TRBV28, the J gene TRBJ1-2; TRBD1 matches at 8 bases. The CDR3 runs to 13 residues. V was clipped by 6 bases and J by 8 bases; unmatched bases: 8. Per germline, CDR1 MDHEN and CDR2 SYDVKM. The CDR3 nucleotides read TGTGCCAGCAGCCCTGGACAGGGTAGGGGCTACACCTTC. Residues: CASSPGQGRGYTF.

CDR3 in amino acids: CAWSRASGNQPQHF. The CDR3 DNA reads TGTGCCTGGAGCCGAGCCTCAGGGAATCAGCCCCAGCATTTT. V and J are TRBV30 and TRBJ1-5; D might be TRBD1 (5 bases). CDR1 is GTSNPN and CDR2 is SVGIG in the germline V gene (reference sequence). V lost 3 bases to trimming and J lost 4 bases, with 13 bases between them. The CDR3 spans 14 residues.

The rearrangement links TRBV7-8 to TRBJ2-7; the D gene is possibly TRBD1 (6 bases). The length of the CDR3 is 14 residues. V dropped 2 bases and J dropped 2 bases, with 10 bases sitting between them. CDR1 is SGHVS and CDR2 is FQNEAQ in the germline V gene. The CDR3 sequence: CASSLNRVPYEQYF. The CDR3 DNA is TGTGCCAGCAGCTTAAACAGGGTCCCCTACGAGCAGTACTTC. Variable domain in full (rest from reference TRBV7-8 and TRBJ2-7): GAGVSQSPRYKVAKRGQDVALRCDPISGHVSLFWYQQALGQGPEFLTYFQNEAQLDKSGLPSDRFFAERPEGSVSTLKIQRTQQEDSAVYLCASSLNRVPYEQYFGPGTRLTVT.

The chain has TRBV7-2 and TRBJ1-3; D remains ambiguous. V lost 1 base and J 8 bases, leaving 6 bases between the germline ends. Germline V gives CDR1 SGHTA, CDR2 FQGNSA. The CDR3 consists of 12 residues. DNA for the CDR3: TGTGCCAGCAGCTTAGGAGGAGACACCATATATTTT. As protein: CASSLGGDTIYF.